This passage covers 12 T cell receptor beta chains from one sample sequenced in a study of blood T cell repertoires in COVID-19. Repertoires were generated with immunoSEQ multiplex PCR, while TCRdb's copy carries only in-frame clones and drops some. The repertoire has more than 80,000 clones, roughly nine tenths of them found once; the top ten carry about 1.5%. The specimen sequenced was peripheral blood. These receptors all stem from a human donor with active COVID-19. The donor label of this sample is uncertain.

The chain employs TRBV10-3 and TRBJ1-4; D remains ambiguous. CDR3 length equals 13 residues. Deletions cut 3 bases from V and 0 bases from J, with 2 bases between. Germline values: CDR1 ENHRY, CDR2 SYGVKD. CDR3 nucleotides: TGTGCCATCAGTGACACAACTAATGAAAAACTGTTTTTT. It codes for CAISDTTNEKLFF.

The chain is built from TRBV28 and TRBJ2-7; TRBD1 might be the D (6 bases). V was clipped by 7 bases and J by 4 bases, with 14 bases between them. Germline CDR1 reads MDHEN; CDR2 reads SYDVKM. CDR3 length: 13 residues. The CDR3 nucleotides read TGTGCCAGCACCACAGGGCGTACGTACGAGCAGTACTTC. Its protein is CASTTGRTYEQYF.

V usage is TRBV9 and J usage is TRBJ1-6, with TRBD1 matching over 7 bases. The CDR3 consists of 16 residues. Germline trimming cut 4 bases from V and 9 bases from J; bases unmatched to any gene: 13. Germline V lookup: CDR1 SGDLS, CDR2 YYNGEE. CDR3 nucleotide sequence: TGTGCCAGCAGCCCCAACCCGACAGGGCATAGTTCACCCCTCCACTTT. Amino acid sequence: CASSPNPTGHSSPLHF.

The CDR3 protein is CASSLEMGREGGYTF. In nucleotides, the CDR3 is TGTGCCAGCAGCTTAGAGATGGGCAGGGAGGGAGGCTACACCTTC. This rearrangement joins TRBV7-2 to TRBJ1-2, with a tentative D call TRBD1 (5 bases). The germline V gene has CDR1 SGHTA and CDR2 FQGNSA. This CDR3 spans 15 amino acids. V was pared by 1 base and J by 8 bases, with 17 bases between.

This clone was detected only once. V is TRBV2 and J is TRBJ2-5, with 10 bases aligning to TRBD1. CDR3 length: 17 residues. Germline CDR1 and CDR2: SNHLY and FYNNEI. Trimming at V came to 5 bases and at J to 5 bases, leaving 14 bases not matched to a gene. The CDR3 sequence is CASSPSFRDRGEETQYF. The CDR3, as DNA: TGTGCCAGCAGTCCTTCTTTCCGGGACAGGGGAGAGGAGACCCAGTACTTC. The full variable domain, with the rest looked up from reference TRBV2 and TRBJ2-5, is EPEVTQTPSHQVTQMGQEVILRCVPISNHLYFYWYRQILGQKVEFLVSFYNNEISEKSEIFDDQFSVERPDGSNFTLKIRSTKLEDSAMYFCASSPSFRDRGEETQYFGPGTRLLVL.

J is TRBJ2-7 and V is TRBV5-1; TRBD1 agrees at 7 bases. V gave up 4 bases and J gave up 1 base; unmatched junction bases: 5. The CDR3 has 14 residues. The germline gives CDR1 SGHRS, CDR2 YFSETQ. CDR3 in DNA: TGCGCCAGCAGCCGTACGACAGGGTCCTACGAGCAGTACTTC. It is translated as CASSRTTGSYEQYF.

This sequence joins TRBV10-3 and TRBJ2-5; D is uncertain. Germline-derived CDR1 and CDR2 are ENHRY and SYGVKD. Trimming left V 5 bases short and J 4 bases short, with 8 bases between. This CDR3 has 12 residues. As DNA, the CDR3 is TGTGCCATCAGTCCAGGCGCAGAGACCCAGTACTTC. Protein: CAISPGAETQYF.

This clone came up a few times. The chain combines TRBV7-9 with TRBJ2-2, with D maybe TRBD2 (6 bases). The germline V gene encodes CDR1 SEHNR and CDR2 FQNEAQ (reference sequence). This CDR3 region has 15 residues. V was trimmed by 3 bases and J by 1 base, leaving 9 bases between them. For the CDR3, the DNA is TGTGCCAGCAGCTTTCAGGGACTGAACACCGGGGAGCTGTTTTTT. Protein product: CASSFQGLNTGELFF.

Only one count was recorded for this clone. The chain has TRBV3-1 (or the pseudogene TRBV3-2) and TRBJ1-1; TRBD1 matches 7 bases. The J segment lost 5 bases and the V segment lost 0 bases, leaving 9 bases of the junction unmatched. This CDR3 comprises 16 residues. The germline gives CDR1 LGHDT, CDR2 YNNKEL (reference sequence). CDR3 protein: CASSQEEGARVTEAFF. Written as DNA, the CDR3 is TGTGCCAGCAGCCAAGAGGAGGGGGCGAGGGTTACTGAAGCTTTCTTT.

CDR3 sequence reads: CASSEWGGMNTEAFF. DNA of the CDR3: TGCGCCAGCAGTGAATGGGGGGGAATGAACACTGAAGCTTTCTTT. The J gene is TRBJ1-1, the V gene TRBV10-2; D is possibly TRBD1 (5 bases). The germline V gene has CDR1 WSHSY and CDR2 SAAADI. The V end lost 3 bases, the J end lost 0 bases, and 11 bases lay between the germline ends. This CDR3 is 15 amino acids long.

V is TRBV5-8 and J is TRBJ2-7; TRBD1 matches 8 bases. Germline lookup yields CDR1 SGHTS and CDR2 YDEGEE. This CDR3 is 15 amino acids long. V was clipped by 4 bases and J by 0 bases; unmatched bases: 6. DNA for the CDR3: TGTGCCAGCAGCCCCCCGGGACAGGTCTCCTACGAGCAGTACTTC. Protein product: CASSPPGQVSYEQYF.

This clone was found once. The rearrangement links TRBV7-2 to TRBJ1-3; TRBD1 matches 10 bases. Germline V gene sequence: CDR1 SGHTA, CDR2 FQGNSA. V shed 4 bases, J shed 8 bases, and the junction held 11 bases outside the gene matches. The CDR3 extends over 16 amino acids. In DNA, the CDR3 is TGTGCCAGCAGCTGGACGAGTCCGGGACAGGGGCACACCATATATTTT. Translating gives CASSWTSPGQGHTIYF.